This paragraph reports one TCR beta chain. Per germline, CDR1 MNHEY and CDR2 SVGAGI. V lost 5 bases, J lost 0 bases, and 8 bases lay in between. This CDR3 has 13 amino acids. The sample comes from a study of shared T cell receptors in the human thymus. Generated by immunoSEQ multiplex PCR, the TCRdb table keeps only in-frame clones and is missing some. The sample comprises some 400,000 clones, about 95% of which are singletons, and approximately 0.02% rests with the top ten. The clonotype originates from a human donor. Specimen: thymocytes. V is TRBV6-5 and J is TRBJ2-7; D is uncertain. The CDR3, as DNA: TGTGCCAGCAGTGATGACGGCTCCTACGAGCAGTACTTC. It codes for CASSDDGSYEQYF.